This entry is about one T cell receptor beta chain. Antigen: not known. These data are taken from a study of Ad26.COV2.S vaccination and SARS-CoV-2 variants. Across the whole study: A COV1001 Ad26.COV2.S trial-arm participant provided the sample. Points from the study as a whole: Total T cell responses may have been underestimated by the TCR breadth and depth analyses.

Stated treatment: around 19 received Ad26.COV2.S at low or high dose, single or two shots; about 5 received placebo; per-sample allocation not given. Day 63 after the first injection of vaccine or placebo was the sampling time. This CDR3 contains 19 residues. V shed 6 bases, J shed 1 base, and the junction held 19 bases outside the gene matches. Germline lookup yields CDR1 SGHVS and CDR2 FQNEAQ. Clones were read by immunoSEQ multiplex PCR, and TCRdb kept only the in-frame ones, dropping some. The data hold roughly 700,000 clones, with about 90% observed a single time. The chain couples TRBV7-8 to TRBJ1-1, with 8 bases aligning to TRBD1. Sequencing was performed on peripheral blood, taken in a trial of Ad26.COV2.S vaccine versus placebo. This clonotype was sampled from a person between 18 and 59 years old who received the Ad26.COV2.S COVID-19 vaccine or a placebo. CDR3 nucleotide sequence: TGTGCCAGCAGTCAAGTCCCCGACAGGGGCGACTTGCGGAACACTGAAGCTTTCTTT. Its translation is CASSQVPDRGDLRNTEAFF.